This TCR beta chain emerged from a study of blood T cell repertoires in COVID-19 (TCRdb year 2020). For context, the study as a whole: Collaborator samples came from the United States, Italy and Spain and covered acute and convalescent phases of COVID-19. The prospective study material was composed of cDNA or gDNA derived from T cells, B-cell-depleted T cells, or PBMCs. The dataset comprised deeply sampled blood TCRbeta repertoires from subjects exposed to, actively infected with, or recovered from COVID-19. The repertoires were made available in a free public database intended to serve as a resource for research on the immune response to SARS-CoV-2. The samples were drawn from two sources: the first 160 participants of the ongoing ImmuneRACE study, and 950 to 1,500 subjects contributed by 6 global collaborators. A de-identified subject ID, COVID-19 status, age in years and sex were almost always included in the sample metadata. Where available, HLA class I and class II types were obtained from metadata supplied by the sample provider rather than from assay-based typing.

According to the germline V gene, CDR1 reads SGDLS and CDR2 reads YYNGEE. CDR3 length: 14 amino acids, cysteine to phenylalanine. The kept DNA is CDR3 alone, 42 bases in frame from the first base. V loses 1 base of germline sequence and J loses 8 bases, and the interval between the two ends is 10 bases. Broader findings and caveats from the paper: The quantity of clinical and demographic metadata differed by source and by participant and was supplied without curation.

Turning to this clone: What this receptor recognizes is not known. There are no base qualities to consult, and no much larger clone falls within one base.

TCRbeta CDR3 regions were amplified from genomic DNA by means of the immunoSEQ Assay, a bias-controlled multiplex PCR. The original methods were these. Within the assay, amplification of reference gene primers was used to estimate how many nucleated cells each sample contained. To quantify the absolute abundance of each unique TCRbeta CDR3 rearrangement, sequence reads were collapsed and filtered. For each sample, productive Simpson clonality was calculated as the square root of Simpson's diversity index across productive rearrangements. The table was pulled from immuneACCESS by TCRdb, which kept in-frame rearrangements only. Such tables lose some clones; where checked, under half of the loss comes from unresolved V genes, and the rest has no known cause. Clone size and the V and J calls come from that table; the DNA yielded D and trimming. The sample profile shows 150,000 or so clones; 84% of them were found once. The ten largest clones add up to 6.5% to 9% of the sample.

Collaborating institutions collected whole blood in K2EDTA tubes following their own protocols. For TCRbeta analysis, collaborators shipped samples as frozen whole blood, isolated PBMCs, or DNA extracted from either of those sample types. The rearranged segments are TRBV9 and TRBJ2-6; matching of 5 bases hints at TRBD2 as the D gene. The sequenced material came from peripheral blood. The sequence was obtained from a woman aged 50 to 60 in a cohort sampled during active or convalescent COVID-19. CDR3 region: CASSVYSGSNVLTF. The nucleotide sequence reads as follows: TGTGCCAGCAGCGTATACAGCGGTTCCAACGTCCTGACTTTC. Full variable domain (CDR3 extended with the reference TRBV9 and TRBJ2-6 proteins): DSGVTQTPKHLITATGQRVTLRCSPRSGDLSVYWYQQSLDQGLQFLIQYYNGEERAKGNILERFSAQQFPDLHSELNLSSLELGDSALYFCASSVYSGSNVLTFGAGSRLTVL.